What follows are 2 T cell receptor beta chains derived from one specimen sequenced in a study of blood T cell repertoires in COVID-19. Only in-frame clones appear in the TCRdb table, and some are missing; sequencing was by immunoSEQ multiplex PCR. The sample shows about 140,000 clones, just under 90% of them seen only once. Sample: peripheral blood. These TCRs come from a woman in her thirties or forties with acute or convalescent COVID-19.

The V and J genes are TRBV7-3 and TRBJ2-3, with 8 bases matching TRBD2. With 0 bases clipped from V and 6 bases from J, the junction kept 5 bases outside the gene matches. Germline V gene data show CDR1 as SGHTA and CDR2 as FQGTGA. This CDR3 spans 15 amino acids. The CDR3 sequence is CASSLTGLVADTQYF. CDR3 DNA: TGTGCCAGCAGCTTAACGGGACTAGTTGCGGATACGCAGTATTTT.

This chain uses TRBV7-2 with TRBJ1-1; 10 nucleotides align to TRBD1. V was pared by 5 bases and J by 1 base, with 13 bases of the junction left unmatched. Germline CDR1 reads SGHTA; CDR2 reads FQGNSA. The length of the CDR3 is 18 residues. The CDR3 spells CASSIFRGTGVKNTEAFF. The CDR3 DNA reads TGTGCCAGCAGCATCTTTAGGGGGACAGGGGTTAAGAACACTGAAGCTTTCTTT.